The clone carrying this T cell receptor (beta chain) has just a few counts. The antigen remains unidentified. This sample is part of a study of regulatory T cells in long-lasting Graves disease. CDR3 length: 13 amino acids. Trimming left V 9 bases short and J 6 bases short, with 18 bases between. Germline CDR1 and CDR2: MNHNS and SASEGT. Overall study findings and caveats: Favored usage of TRBV28, TRBJ1-2 and TRBJ2-5 was recorded in persistent disease. Thyroid tissue was not sampled; only peripheral blood was.

iRepertoire HTBI primers and Arm-PCR of CDR3 regions built TCR beta libraries. TCRdb reanalysed the multiplex PCR reads using MiXCR and keeps one entry per CDR3 protein. Altogether some 370,000 distinct CDR3 sequences are present, more than 20% being singletons, with the ten largest covering 25% to 35%. The time point was: persistent/refractory GD, antithyroid drugs over 5 years with positive TRAb. The TCR library used RNA extracted from PBMCs. The authors diagnosed Graves' disease using American Thyroid Association guidelines. Approximately 9.6 milliliters of peripheral blood were drawn into EDTA tubes.

This chain uses TRBV6-1 with TRBJ2-7; D possibly corresponds to TRBD2 (6 bases). This TCR was recovered from a woman aged 35 to 49 with Graves disease. This sample comprised peripheral blood mononuclear cells (PBMCs), obtained when the disease was refractory, from a patient treated with antithyroid drugs. The CDR3 DNA reads as TGTGCCAGTCGCCGGGACTCTAGGAGCGAGCAGTACTTC. Translated, it gives CASRRDSRSEQYF.